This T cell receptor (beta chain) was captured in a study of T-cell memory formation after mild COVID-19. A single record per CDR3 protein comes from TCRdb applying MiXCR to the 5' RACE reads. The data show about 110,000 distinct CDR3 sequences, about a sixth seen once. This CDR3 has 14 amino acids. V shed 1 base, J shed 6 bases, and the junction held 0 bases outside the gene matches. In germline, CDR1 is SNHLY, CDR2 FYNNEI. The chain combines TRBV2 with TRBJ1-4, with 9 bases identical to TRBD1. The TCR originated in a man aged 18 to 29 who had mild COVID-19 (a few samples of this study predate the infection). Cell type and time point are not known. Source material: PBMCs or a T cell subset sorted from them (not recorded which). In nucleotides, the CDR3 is TGTGCCAGCAGTGAAGGGACAGGGGATGAAAAACTGTTTTTT. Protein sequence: CASSEGTGDEKLFF. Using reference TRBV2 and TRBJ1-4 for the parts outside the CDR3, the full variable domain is EPEVTQTPSHQVTQMGQEVILRCVPISNHLYFYWYRQILGQKVEFLVSFYNNEISEKSEIFDDQFSVERPDGSNFTLKIRSTKLEDSAMYFCASSEGTGDEKLFFGSGTQLSVL.